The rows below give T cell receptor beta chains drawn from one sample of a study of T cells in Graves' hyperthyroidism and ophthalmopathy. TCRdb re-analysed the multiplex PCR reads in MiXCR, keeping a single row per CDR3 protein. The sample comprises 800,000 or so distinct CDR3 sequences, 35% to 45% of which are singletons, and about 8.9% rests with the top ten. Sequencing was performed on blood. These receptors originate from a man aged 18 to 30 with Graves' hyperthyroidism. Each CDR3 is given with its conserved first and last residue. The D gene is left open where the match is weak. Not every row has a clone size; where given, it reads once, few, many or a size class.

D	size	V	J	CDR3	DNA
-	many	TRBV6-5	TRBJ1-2	CASSNRDYGYTF	TGTGCCAGCAGTAACCGGGACTATGGCTACACCTTC
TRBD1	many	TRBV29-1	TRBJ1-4	CSATGGENTNEKLFF	TGCAGCGCCACAGGGGGCGAGAATACTAATGAAAAACTGTTTTTT
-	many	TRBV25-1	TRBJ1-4	CASSEMRSEKLFF	TGTGCCAGCAGTGAAATGAGGAGCGAAAAACTGTTTTTT
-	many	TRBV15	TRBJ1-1	CATSRDQGTEAFF	TGTGCCACCAGCAGAGACCAGGGAACTGAAGCTTTCTTT
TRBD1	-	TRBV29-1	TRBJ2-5	CSARQGTETQYF	TGCAGCGCTAGACAGGGAACGGAGACCCAGTACTTC
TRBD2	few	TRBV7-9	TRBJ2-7	CASSLASGGRYAYEQYF	TGTGCCAGCAGCTTAGCTAGCGGGGGGCGCTACGCCTACGAGCAGTACTTC
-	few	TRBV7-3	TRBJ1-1	CASSLTGDLNTEAFF	TGTGCCAGCAGCTTAACGGGGGATCTGAACACTGAAGCTTTCTTT
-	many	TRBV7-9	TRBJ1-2	CASSLAAGINYGYTF	TGTGCCAGCAGCTTAGCGGCAGGAATTAACTATGGCTACACCTTC
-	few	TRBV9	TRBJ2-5	CASSVGDGGLGETQYF	TGTGCCAGCAGCGTAGGAGACGGGGGCCTGGGAGAGACCCAGTACTTC
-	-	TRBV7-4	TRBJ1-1	CASNVGRGSVMNAEAFF	TGTGCCAGCAACGTCGGCCGGGGCAGCGTGATGAACGCCGAAGCTTTCTTT
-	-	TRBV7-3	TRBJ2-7	CASSPGRAEYEQYF	TGTGCCAGCAGCCCCGGGCGGGCGGAGTACGAGCAGTACTTC
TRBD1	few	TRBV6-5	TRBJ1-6	CASRIRDSNSPLHF	TGTGCCAGCAGAATCCGGGACAGCAATTCACCCCTCCACTTT
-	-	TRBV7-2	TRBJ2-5	CASFTGTSVETQYF	TGTGCCAGTTTCACCGGGACTTCAGTAGAGACCCAGTACTTC
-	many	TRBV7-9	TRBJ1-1	CASSLGRSEAFF	TGTGCCAGCAGCCTGGGACGCAGCGAAGCTTTCTTT
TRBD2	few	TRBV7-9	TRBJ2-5	CASSLEAAGEETQYF	TGTGCCAGCAGCTTAGAGGCGGCGGGGGAAGAGACCCAGTACTTC
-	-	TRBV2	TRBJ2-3	CASTAGRADTQYF	TGTGCCAGCACAGCTGGACGGGCCGATACGCAGTATTTT
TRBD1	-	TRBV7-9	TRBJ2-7	CASRLGQSEQYF	TGTGCCAGCAGGTTGGGACAGTCCGAGCAGTACTTC
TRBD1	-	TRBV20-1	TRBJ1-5	CNARDEQTGQASNQPQHF	TGCAATGCTAGAGACGAACAAACGGGACAGGCTAGCAATCAGCCCCAGCATTTT
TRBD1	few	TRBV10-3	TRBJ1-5	CASGDREGQPQHF	TGTGCCAGCGGCGACAGGGAAGGGCAGCCCCAGCATTTT
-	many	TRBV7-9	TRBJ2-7	CASSSPGAYEQYF	TGTGCCAGCAGCAGCCCCGGGGCCTACGAGCAGTACTTC
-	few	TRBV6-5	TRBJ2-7	CASIVGYEQYF	TGTGCCAGCATTGTGGGTTACGAGCAGTACTTC
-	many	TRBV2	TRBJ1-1	CASSGGGMNTEAFF	TGTGCCAGCAGTGGTGGAGGGATGAACACTGAAGCTTTCTTT
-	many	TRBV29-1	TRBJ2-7	CSVDGAGHEQYF	TGCAGCGTTGACGGTGCGGGGCACGAGCAGTACTTC
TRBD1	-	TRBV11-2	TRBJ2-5	CASSRRTGLETQYF	TGTGCCAGCAGCCGTAGGACAGGGCTGGAGACCCAGTACTTC
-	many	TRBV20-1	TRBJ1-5	CSARDPDQPQHF	TGCAGTGCACGGGACCCTGATCAGCCCCAGCATTTT
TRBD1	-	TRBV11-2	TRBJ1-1	CASGTPIDRGGNTEAFF	TGTGCCAGCGGAACACCGATCGACAGGGGGGGGAACACTGAAGCTTTCTTT
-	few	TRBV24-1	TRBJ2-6	CASSSPRTDRSGANVLTF	TGTGCCAGCAGTTCCCCGCGGACAGATCGCTCTGGGGCCAACGTCCTGACTTTC
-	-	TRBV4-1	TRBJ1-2	CASSQDKGSLYGYTF	TGCGCCAGCAGCCAAGATAAAGGTTCCCTTTATGGCTACACCTTC
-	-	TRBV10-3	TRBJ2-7	CAISYNGDEQYF	TGTGCCATCAGTTACAACGGAGACGAGCAGTACTTC
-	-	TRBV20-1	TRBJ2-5	CSARAGHNQGTQYF	TGCAGTGCTAGGGCGGGACATAACCAAGGGACCCAGTACTTC
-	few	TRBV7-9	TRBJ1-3	CASSTTSRGGYGNTIYF	TGTGCCAGCAGCACGACTTCCCGGGGGGGATACGGAAACACCATATATTTT
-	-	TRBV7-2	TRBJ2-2	CASSFRGGNTGELFF	TGTGCCAGCAGCTTTAGAGGGGGAAACACCGGGGAGCTGTTTTTT
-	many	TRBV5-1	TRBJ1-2	CASSFGTAGYGYTF	TGCGCCAGCAGCTTTGGTACGGCAGGCTATGGCTACACCTTC
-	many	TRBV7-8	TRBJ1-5	CASSSTGWGRQPQHF	TGTGCCAGCAGTTCGACGGGATGGGGTAGACAGCCCCAGCATTTT
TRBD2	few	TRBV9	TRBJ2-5	CASSVAAGEVETQYF	TGTGCCAGCAGCGTAGCAGCGGGGGAGGTAGAGACCCAGTACTTC
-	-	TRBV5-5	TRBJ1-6	CASSLPGPNNSPLHF	TGTGCCAGCAGCCTTCCGGGACCCAATAATTCACCCCTCCACTTT
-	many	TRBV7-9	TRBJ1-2	CASSLEGTDGYTF	TGTGCCAGCAGCTTAGAGGGGACTGATGGCTACACCTTC
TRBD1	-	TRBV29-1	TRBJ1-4	CSVGQDDKLFF	TGCAGCGTAGGACAGGATGATAAACTGTTTTTT
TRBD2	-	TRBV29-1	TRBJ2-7	CSSFSGSEVEQYF	TGCAGCAGTTTCAGCGGGAGCGAGGTCGAGCAGTACTTC
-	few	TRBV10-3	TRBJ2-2	CALRPVETGELFF	TGTGCCTTGCGCCCGGTAGAGACCGGGGAGCTGTTTTTT
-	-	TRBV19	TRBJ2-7	CASSIGGGPSYEQYF	TGTGCCAGTAGTATAGGTGGCGGGCCCTCCTACGAGCAGTACTTC
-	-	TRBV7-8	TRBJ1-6	CASSYSPGGASYNSPLHF	TGTGCCAGCAGTTACTCACCTGGGGGCGCCTCCTATAATTCACCCCTCCACTTT
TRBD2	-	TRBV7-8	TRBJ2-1	CASISGDMGANEQFF	TGTGCCAGCATTAGCGGGGATATGGGGGCCAATGAGCAGTTCTTC
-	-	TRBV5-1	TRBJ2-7	CASSSKGKPYEQYF	TGCGCCAGCAGCTCTAAGGGGAAGCCCTACGAGCAGTACTTC
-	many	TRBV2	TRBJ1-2	CASSDHSNYGYTF	TGTGCCAGCAGTGATCACAGCAACTATGGCTACACCTTC
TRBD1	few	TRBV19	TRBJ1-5	CASTMTGSNQPQHF	TGTGCCAGTACTATGACAGGGAGCAATCAGCCCCAGCATTTT
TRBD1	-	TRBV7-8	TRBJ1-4	CAWSGQGHEKLFF	TGTGCCTGGAGTGGACAGGGACATGAAAAACTGTTTTTT
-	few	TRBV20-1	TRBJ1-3	CSARPADSGNTIYF	TGCAGTGCTCGCCCAGCGGACTCTGGAAACACCATATATTTT
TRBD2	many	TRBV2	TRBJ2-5	CATTSGEETQYF	TGTGCCACCACTAGCGGGGAGGAGACCCAGTACTTC
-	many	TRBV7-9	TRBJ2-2	CASSRPAQVSTGELFF	TGTGCCAGCAGCCGCCCAGCGCAGGTTTCCACCGGGGAGCTGTTTTTT
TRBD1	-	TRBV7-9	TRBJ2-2	CASSLEPGQGLNTGELFF	TGTGCCAGCAGCTTAGAACCGGGACAGGGGTTAAACACCGGGGAGCTGTTTTTT
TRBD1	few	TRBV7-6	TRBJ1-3	CASSFPRGTGGNTIYF	TGCGCCAGCAGCTTTCCGCGCGGGACAGGGGGAAACACCATATATTTT
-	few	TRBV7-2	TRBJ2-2	CASSAGRLSGELFF	TGTGCCAGCAGCGCCGGTCGGCTATCCGGGGAGCTGTTTTTT
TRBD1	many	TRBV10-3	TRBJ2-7	CAISGGTGTYEQYF	TGTGCCATCAGTGGCGGGACAGGGACCTACGAGCAGTACTTC